A selection of T cell receptor beta chains follows, all from one sample in a study of cytomegalovirus exposure and HLA in healthy donors. TCRdb's table, derived via immunoSEQ multiplex PCR, lists solely in-frame clones and lacks some. The table shows about 160,000 clones, with about 71% occurring only once. The sample consisted of PBMCs. The source is a young woman in good health and CMV-seronegative. Both conserved end residues are part of each CDR3. Fields, in order: V gene, clone size, D gene, J gene, CDR3 protein, CDR3 DNA. A D gene is named only where the DNA matches it firmly. Clone sizes are given selectively: once, few, many, or a class where the clone is expanded.

>TRBV18|-|-|TRBJ1-1
CASQGNTEAFF
TGTGCCAGTCAGGGGAACACTGAAGCTTTCTTT
>TRBV27|-|TRBD1|TRBJ2-1
CATGTGGPNEQFF
TGTGCCACCGGGACAGGGGGTCCAAATGAGCAGTTCTTC
>TRBV7-8|-|-|TRBJ2-2
CASSGLAYTGELFF
TGTGCCAGCAGCGGGCTAGCGTACACCGGGGAGCTGTTTTTT
>TRBV5-1|-|-|TRBJ1-4
CASSLGAWTVKLFF
TGCGCCAGCAGCTTGGGCGCGTGGACAGTAAAACTGTTTTTT
>TRBV19|few|TRBD1|TRBJ1-1
CASSSPGTVDTEAFF
TGTGCCAGTAGTTCCCCCGGGACAGTGGACACTGAAGCTTTCTTT
>TRBV11-3|-|TRBD1|TRBJ2-5
CASRLPPGQLQETQYF
TGTGCCAGCAGGTTACCGCCGGGACAGTTACAAGAGACCCAGTACTTC
>TRBV7-2|-|-|TRBJ2-7
CASSVRIYEQYF
TGTGCCAGCAGCGTCCGTATCTACGAGCAGTACTTC
>TRBV7-6|-|-|TRBJ2-5
CASSHGQRETQYF
TGTGCCAGCAGCCATGGACAGAGGGAGACCCAGTACTTC
>TRBV11-1|once|TRBD1|TRBJ2-5
CASSLAGGETQYF
TGTGCCAGCAGCTTGGCAGGGGGAGAGACCCAGTACTTC
>TRBV6-1|few|TRBD1|TRBJ1-5
CASSEAAGTGNQPQHF
TGTGCCAGCAGTGAAGCCGCCGGGACAGGGAATCAGCCCCAGCATTTT
>TRBV6-6|-|-|TRBJ2-4
CASSAPGQDIQYF
TGTGCCAGCAGCGCGCCCGGTCAGGACATTCAGTACTTC
>TRBV5-1|few|TRBD2|TRBJ2-5
CASSFRRVNSGRVETQYF
TGCGCCAGCAGCTTCCGTCGAGTGAATAGCGGGAGGGTAGAGACCCAGTACTTC
>TRBV7-6|once|-|TRBJ1-2
CASSFGTYYGYTF
TGTGCCAGCAGCTTTGGGACATACTATGGCTACACCTTC
>TRBV28|-|-|TRBJ1-1
CASSLRGWGRDTEAFF
TGTGCCAGCAGTTTAAGAGGGTGGGGTAGGGACACTGAAGCTTTCTTT
>TRBV7-9|-|-|TRBJ1-1
CASSTTDRGEAFF
TGTGCCAGCAGCACCACTGACCGCGGCGAAGCTTTCTTT
>TRBV28|-|TRBD1|TRBJ2-5
CASSYGTGRETQYF
TGTGCCAGCAGTTATGGGACAGGGAGAGAGACCCAGTACTTC
>TRBV2|-|TRBD2|TRBJ2-7
CASSDGRRSYEQYF
TGTGCCAGCAGTGACGGGAGGAGATCCTACGAGCAGTACTTC